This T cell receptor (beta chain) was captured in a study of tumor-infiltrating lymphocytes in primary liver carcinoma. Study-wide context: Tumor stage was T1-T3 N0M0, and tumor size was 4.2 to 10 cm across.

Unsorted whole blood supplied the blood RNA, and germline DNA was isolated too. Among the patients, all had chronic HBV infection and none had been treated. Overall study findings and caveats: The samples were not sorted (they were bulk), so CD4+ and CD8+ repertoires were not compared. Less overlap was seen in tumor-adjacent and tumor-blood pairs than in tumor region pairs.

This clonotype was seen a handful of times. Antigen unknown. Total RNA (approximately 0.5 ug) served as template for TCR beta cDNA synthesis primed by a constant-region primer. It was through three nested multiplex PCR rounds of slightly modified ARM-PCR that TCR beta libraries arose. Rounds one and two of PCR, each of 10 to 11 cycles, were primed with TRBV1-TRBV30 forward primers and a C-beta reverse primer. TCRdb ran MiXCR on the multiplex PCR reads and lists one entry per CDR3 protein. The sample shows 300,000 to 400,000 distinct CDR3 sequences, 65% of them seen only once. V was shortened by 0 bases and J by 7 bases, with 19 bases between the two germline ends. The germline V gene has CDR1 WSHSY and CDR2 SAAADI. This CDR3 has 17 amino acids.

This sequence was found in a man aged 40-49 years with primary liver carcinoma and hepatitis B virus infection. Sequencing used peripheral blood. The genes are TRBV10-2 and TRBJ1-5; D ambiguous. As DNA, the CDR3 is TGCGCCAGCAGTGAGTCGACTCGGGCCAGCGTGCTCCAGCCCCAGCATTTT. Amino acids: CASSESTRASVLQPQHF.